This TCR beta chain was retrieved from a study of blood T cell repertoires in COVID-19. Overall study: The samples span acute and convalescent COVID-19 from the United States, Italy and Spain.

Trimming stripped 3 bases from V and 2 bases from J, with 8 bases between. The CDR3 contains 14 residues. From germline, CDR1 is MDHEN and CDR2 SYDVKM. Authors' processing steps: Researchers report that nucleated cell counts were estimated from reference gene primer amplification. The protocol was immunoSEQ multiplex PCR, while the TCRdb copy is restricted to in-frame clones and leaves out a portion. For V, J and clone size, that table is used; D and trimming come from the DNA. The table includes 30,000 to 40,000 clones, around 91% detected once. The gene calls are TRBV28 and TRBJ1-5, with TRBD1 as a possible D gene (5 bases). Source material: peripheral blood. The receptor comes from a man aged 60 to 69 with active or convalescent COVID-19. The DNA for the CDR3 is TGTGCCAGCAGTTTGGGAGGGGGCAATCAGCCCCAGCATTTT. Residues: CASSLGGGNQPQHF.